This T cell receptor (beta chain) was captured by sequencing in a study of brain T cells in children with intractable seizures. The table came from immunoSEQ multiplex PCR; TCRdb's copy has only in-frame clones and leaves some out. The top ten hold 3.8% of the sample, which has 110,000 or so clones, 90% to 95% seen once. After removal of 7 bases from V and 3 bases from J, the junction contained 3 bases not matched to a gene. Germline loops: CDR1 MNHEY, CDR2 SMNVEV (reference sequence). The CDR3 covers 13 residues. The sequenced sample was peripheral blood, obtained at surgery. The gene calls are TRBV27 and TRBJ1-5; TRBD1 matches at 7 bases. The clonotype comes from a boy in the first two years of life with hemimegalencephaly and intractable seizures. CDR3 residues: CASKGQINQPQHF. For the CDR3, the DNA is TGTGCCAGCAAGGGACAGATCAATCAGCCCCAGCATTTT.